This T cell receptor (beta chain) comes out of a study of sequential checkpoint blockade in melanoma. Study overall: About 88 pretreatment tumor DNA samples were TCRβ immunosequenced. After nivolumab or ipilimumab alone, approximately 22 patients had week-13 rebiopsies.

Sample treatment: randomized to nivolumab then ipilimumab (arm A) or the reverse (arm B). This clone was seen more than once but under ten times. Assay used: immunoSEQ multiplex PCR; TCRdb lists only in-frame clones, some missing. Among about 3,700 clones listed, approximately 22% were seen once. This TCR was sampled from a human donor with melanoma. Specimen: tumor tissue (inferred from file names), collected from a patient given nivolumab and ipilimumab in sequence.

In DNA, the CDR3 is TGTGCCAGTAGTATAGAATATTGGGGGGGAAATCAGCCCCAGCATTTT. Translated: CASSIEYWGGNQPQHF. The V and J genes are TRBV19 and TRBJ1-5, with TRBD1 as a possible D gene (5 bases). This CDR3 is built from 16 residues. Germline V gene data show CDR1 as LNHDA and CDR2 as SQIVND (reference sequence). V lost 0 bases and J lost 4, with 13 bases in between.